This T cell receptor beta chain was observed in a study of blood T cell repertoires in COVID-19. CDR1 is SGHAT, CDR2 FQNNGV, per germline. Trimming pared 3 bases from V and 6 bases from J, leaving 16 bases between. The CDR3 has 15 residues. Original handling: Estimated nucleated cell counts came from reference gene primer amplification. TCRdb keeps only in-frame clones here, not all; method: immunoSEQ multiplex PCR. That table gives V, J and clone size, and the DNA gave D and trimming. The table lists some 180,000 clones, 75% to 90% of them singletons. The rearrangement links TRBV11-2 to TRBJ2-3, with D tentatively TRBD2 (5 bases). This sequence originates from a woman aged 55-69 years with acute or convalescent COVID-19. Source material: peripheral blood. The CDR3 sequence: CASSFTSGLGDTQYF. The CDR3, as DNA: TGTGCCAGCAGCTTTACATCGGGATTAGGGGATACGCAGTATTTT.